This TCR beta chain was identified during a study of cytomegalovirus exposure and HLA in healthy donors. Study results and caveats: Three CMV-associated chains were confirmed in vitro to be specific for CMV antigens. Later analysis identified a missense DCLRE1C variant that was linked to TCR beta V- and J-gene trimming.

13 Jbeta primers and 60 Vbeta primers were used for the PCR. Measured with immunoSEQ multiplex PCR; TCRdb has only the in-frame clones, and not every one. There are some 120,000 clones in the sample, with 2% to 2.5% held by the top ten. In regard to this clone: Its antigen is currently unknown.

This clonotype originated in a man aged 40-55 years in good health and CMV-seronegative. Sequencing was carried out using PBMCs.

The DNA for the CDR3 is TGTGCCAGCGGACAGGGAGTCTATGGCTACACCTTC. Protein: CASGQGVYGYTF. V gene TRBV25-1 combines with J gene TRBJ1-2; 8 bases match TRBD1. Germline trimming cut 8 bases from V and 4 bases from J; bases unmatched to any gene: 3. The germline CDR1 and CDR2 sequences are MGHDK and SYGVNS. The CDR3 covers 12 residues.